Presented here are 13 T cell receptor beta chains from one specimen sequenced in a study of T cell responses to AZD1222 COVID-19 vaccine. Sequencing was performed with immunoSEQ multiplex PCR; in TCRdb, only in-frame clones are kept and a portion is missing. The data show approximately 92,000 clones, more than 75% seen once. The starting material was peripheral blood, obtained on day 0 of AZD1222 vaccination. All receptors derive from an adult in good health.

The chain recombines TRBV7-8 with TRBJ1-1, with unresolved D. The CDR3 contains 12 residues. CDR1 is SGHVS and CDR2 is FQNEAQ in the germline V gene. The V end was cut by 5 bases, the J end by 7 bases, with 11 bases between. The CDR3 protein is CASSPRHDEAFF. DNA of the CDR3: TGTGCCAGCAGCCCTAGACACGATGAAGCTTTCTTT.

The chain carries TRBV7-3 and TRBJ2-1, with 9 bases matching TRBD2. Germline CDR1 SGHTA, CDR2 FQGTGA. The V and J ends lost 5 bases and 5 bases, in that order; junction bases with no gene match: 7. The CDR3 has 15 amino acids. DNA for the CDR3: TGTGCCAGCAGCCCTGCGGGGGGGGCCAACAATGAGCAGTTCTTC. Amino acid sequence: CASSPAGGANNEQFF.

The chain has TRBV6-5 and TRBJ2-2; the match to TRBD1 covers 9 bases. Per germline, CDR1 MNHEY and CDR2 SVGAGI. This CDR3 is built from 15 residues. V trimming: 4 bases; J trimming: 3 bases; junction bases outside the gene matches: 3. Here the CDR3 DNA reads TGTGCCAGCAGTTGGGGACAGGGTTACACCGGGGAGCTGTTTTTT. Translation: CASSWGQGYTGELFF.

By share, this clone ranks as medium-sized. The chain couples TRBV30 to TRBJ2-1, with 10 positions matching TRBD1. The CDR3 is 14 amino acids. V dropped 2 bases and J dropped 4; count of bases not matched to a gene: 2. Per the germline V gene, CDR1 is GTSNPN and CDR2 is SVGIG (reference sequence). CDR3 residues: CAWSSDRGYNEQFF. In DNA, the CDR3 is TGTGCCTGGAGTTCGGACAGGGGGTACAATGAGCAGTTCTTC.

The V call is TRBV29-1, the J call TRBJ1-4; D gene uncertain. The CDR3 consists of 11 residues. With 5 bases removed from V and 3 bases from J, the gap between germline ends came to 4 bases. CDR1 is SQVTM and CDR2 is ANQGSEA in the germline V gene. The CDR3 DNA reads TGCAGCGTTACAGCTAATGAAAAACTGTTTTTT. Amino acids: CSVTANEKLFF.

This clone has just one count. The chain uses TRBV19 and TRBJ2-5, with no clear D. Per germline, CDR1 LNHDA and CDR2 SQIVND (reference sequence). This CDR3 contains 13 residues. V shed 4 bases and J shed 4 bases, with 10 bases lying between them. DNA of the CDR3: TGTGCCAGTAGTAGGGATGACGGAGAGACCCAGTACTTC. Amino acids: CASSRDDGETQYF.

This clone was counted a few times. This rearrangement joins TRBV25-1 to TRBJ1-1; a possible D gene is TRBD1 (6 bases). Looked up from germline, CDR1 is MGHDK and CDR2 is SYGVNS. CDR3 size: 13 residues. Trimming took 3 bases from V and 3 from J, leaving 8 bases between them. The CDR3 DNA sequence: TGTGCCAGCAGTGACCAGGGGCACACTGAAGCTTTCTTT. Encoded protein: CASSDQGHTEAFF.

The chain is built from TRBV10-3 and TRBJ1-1; possibly TRBD1 for D (6 bases). V was shortened by 7 bases and J by 2 bases, with 11 bases between the two germline ends. From germline, CDR1 is ENHRY and CDR2 SYGVKD. The CDR3 is made up of 13 amino acids. Here the CDR3 DNA reads TGTGCCATCAACGACAGGACTAACACTGAAGCTTTCTTT. Amino acid sequence: CAINDRTNTEAFF.

The gene calls are TRBV5-1 and TRBJ2-2; 7 bases map to TRBD2. There are 18 residues in the CDR3. Germline lookup yields CDR1 SGHRS and CDR2 YFSETQ. The J segment lost 3 bases and the V segment lost 0 bases, leaving 11 bases of the junction unmatched. The DNA of the CDR3 is TGCGCCAGCAGCTTGGTCCCTAGCGGACCGAGTTACACCGGGGAGCTGTTTTTT. This sequence encodes CASSLVPSGPSYTGELFF.

This chain connects TRBV6-2 or TRBV6-3 to TRBJ1-1; D unclear. Per the germline V gene, CDR1 is MNHEY and CDR2 is SVGEGT. Trimming removed 3 bases from V and 0 bases from J, with 8 bases in between. The length of the CDR3 is 14 residues. The CDR3 nucleotides are TGTGCCAGCAGTTATGCGATGGTGAACACTGAAGCTTTCTTT. It specifies CASSYAMVNTEAFF.

The chain has TRBV9 and TRBJ2-1; TRBD1 agrees at 7 bases. J gave up 9 bases and V 3 bases, and 3 bases lay outside the gene matches. The germline gives CDR1 SGDLS, CDR2 YYNGEE. The CDR3 has 12 residues. CDR3 sequence: CASSGDSVEQFF. Written as DNA, the CDR3 is TGTGCCAGCAGCGGGGACAGTGTTGAGCAGTTCTTC.

V usage is TRBV24-1 and J usage is TRBJ2-2, with 7 bases identical to TRBD1. The V segment lost 3 bases and the J segment 4 bases; nucleotides outside the gene matches: 4. The CDR3 covers 15 residues. The germline V gene has CDR1 KGHDR and CDR2 SFDVKD. The CDR3 is CATSDARGRTGELFF. In DNA form, the CDR3 reads TGTGCCACCAGTGATGCTAGGGGGCGCACCGGGGAGCTGTTTTTT.

J is TRBJ1-1 and V is TRBV18, with 8 bases fitting TRBD1. Germline assignment: CDR1 KGHSH and CDR2 LQKENI. This CDR3 region has 13 residues. After removal of 6 bases from V and 4 bases from J, the junction contained 4 bases not matched to a gene. CDR3 bases: TGTGCCAGCTCCGAAACAGGGGGCACTGAAGCTTTCTTT. Its translation: CASSETGGTEAFF.